Below are 3 T cell receptor beta chains sequenced from a single sample in a study of shared clonotypes between healthy human individuals. Only in-frame clones appear in the TCRdb table, and some are missing; sequencing was by immunoSEQ multiplex PCR. This sample has about 600,000 clones, with almost 97% found just once. Specimen: naive CD4+ T cells sorted from blood. Subset meaning: CD45RA+ positively selected. These receptors all come from a woman between 25 and 40 years old in good health.

This rearrangement joins TRBV30 to TRBJ1-2; D ambiguous. The germline CDR1 and CDR2 sequences are GTSNPN and SVGIG (reference sequence). V was trimmed by 1 base and J by 4 bases, leaving 10 bases between them. CDR3 size: 13 residues. Written as DNA, the CDR3 is TGTGCCTGGAGTGAGAGGGAACCCTATGGCTACACCTTC. Translation gives CAWSEREPYGYTF.

The gene calls are TRBV7-9 and TRBJ2-3, with D uncertain. The CDR3 spans 12 residues. Looked up from germline, CDR1 is SEHNR and CDR2 is FQNEAQ (reference sequence). V lost 2 bases and J 2 bases, leaving 2 bases between the germline ends. The CDR3 here is CASSLITDTQYF. In DNA, the CDR3 is TGTGCCAGCAGCTTAATCACAGATACGCAGTATTTT.

This rearrangement joins TRBV7-9 to TRBJ1-3; no definite D call. Looked up from germline, CDR1 is SEHNR and CDR2 is FQNEAQ (reference sequence). Trimming stripped 3 bases from V and 3 bases from J, with 12 bases between. There are 15 residues in the CDR3. The DNA of the CDR3 is TGTGCCAGCAGCTTTCTTTTGACGGATGGAAACACCATATATTTT. It yields the protein CASSFLLTDGNTIYF.